Below, 2 T cell receptor beta chains from the same sample are listed, as sequenced in a study of graft-versus-host responses after intestinal transplantation. Clones were sequenced by immunoSEQ multiplex PCR, and TCRdb holds only the in-frame ones, with some missing. In the table there are approximately 60,000 clones, more than 90% of which are singletons. Their target antigens are unknown. The source material was unstimulated CD8+ T cells sorted from spleen or lymph node cells, sampled before transplant. The receptors were gathered from a human donor who was the organ donor for an intestinal transplant.

V usage is TRBV9 and J usage is TRBJ1-2, with D unclear. Germline V lookup: CDR1 SGDLS, CDR2 YYNGEE. The V end lost 7 bases, the J end lost 1 base, and 17 bases lay between the germline ends. The CDR3 totals 15 residues. Here the CDR3 DNA reads TGTGCCAGCCGATTAGGTGGGCAGGTTAACTATGGCTACACCTTC. This sequence encodes CASRLGGQVNYGYTF. The full variable domain, in which reference TRBV9 and TRBJ1-2 provide the parts outside the CDR3, is DSGVTQTPKHLITATGQRVTLRCSPRSGDLSVYWYQQSLDQGLQFLIQYYNGEERAKGNILERFSAQQFPDLHSELNLSSLELGDSALYFCASRLGGQVNYGYTFGSGTRLTVV.

The CDR3 spells CASSSKQGHGELFF. The CDR3 nucleotides read TGTGCCAGCAGTTCCAAACAGGGGCACGGGGAGCTGTTTTTT. The rearrangement uses TRBV27 and TRBJ2-2, with 7 bases that match TRBD1. V lost 4 bases to trimming and J lost 7 bases; unmatched junction nucleotides: 6. The CDR3 length is 14 residues. Germline lookup yields CDR1 MNHEY and CDR2 SMNVEV (reference sequence).